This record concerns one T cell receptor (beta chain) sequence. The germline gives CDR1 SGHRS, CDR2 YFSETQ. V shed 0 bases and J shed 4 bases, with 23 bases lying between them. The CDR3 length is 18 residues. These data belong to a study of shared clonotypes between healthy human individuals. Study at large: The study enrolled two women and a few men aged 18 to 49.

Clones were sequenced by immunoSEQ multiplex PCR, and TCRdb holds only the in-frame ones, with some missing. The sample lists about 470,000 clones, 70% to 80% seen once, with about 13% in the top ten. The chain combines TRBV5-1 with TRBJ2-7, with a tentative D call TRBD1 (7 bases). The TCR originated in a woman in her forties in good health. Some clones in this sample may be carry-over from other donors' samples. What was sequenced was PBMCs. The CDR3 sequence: CASSLVSVSGGGKYEQYF. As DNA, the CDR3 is TGCGCCAGCAGCTTGGTAAGCGTGTCAGGGGGAGGAAAGTACGAGCAGTACTTC.